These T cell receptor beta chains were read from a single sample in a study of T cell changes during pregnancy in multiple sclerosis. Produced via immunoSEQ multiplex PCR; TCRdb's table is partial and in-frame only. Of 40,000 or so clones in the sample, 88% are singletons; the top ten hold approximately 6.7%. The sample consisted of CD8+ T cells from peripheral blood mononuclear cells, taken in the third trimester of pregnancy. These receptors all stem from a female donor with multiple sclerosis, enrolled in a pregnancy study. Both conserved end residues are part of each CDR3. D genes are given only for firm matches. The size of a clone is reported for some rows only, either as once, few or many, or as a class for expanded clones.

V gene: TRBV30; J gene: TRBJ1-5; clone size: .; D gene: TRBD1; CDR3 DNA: TGTGCCTGGAACCCGGACAGGGGTCAGCCCCAGCATTTT; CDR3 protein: CAWNPDRGQPQHF
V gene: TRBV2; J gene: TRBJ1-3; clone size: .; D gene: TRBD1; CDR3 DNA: TGTGCCAGCAGTACAGGGGGGGACACCATATATTTT; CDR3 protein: CASSTGGDTIYF
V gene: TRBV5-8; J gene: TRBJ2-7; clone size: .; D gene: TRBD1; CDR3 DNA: TGTGCCAGCAGCTTGGAAGGCCGTCGACAGGGCCACGAGCAGTACTTC; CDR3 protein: CASSLEGRRQGHEQYF
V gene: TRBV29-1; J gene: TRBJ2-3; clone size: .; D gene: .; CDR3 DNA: TGCAGCGTAGGACTTGCAGATACGCAGTATTTT; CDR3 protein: CSVGLADTQYF
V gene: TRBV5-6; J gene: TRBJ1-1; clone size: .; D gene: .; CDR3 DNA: TGTGCCAGCAGCTTTTCGACAGGACAGTATGCTTTCTTT; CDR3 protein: CASSFSTGQYAFF
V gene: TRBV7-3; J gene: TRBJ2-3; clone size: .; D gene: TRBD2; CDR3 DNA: TGTGCCAGCAGCTTCGGGACTAGCGGGGGAGATACGCAGTATTTT; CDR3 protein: CASSFGTSGGDTQYF
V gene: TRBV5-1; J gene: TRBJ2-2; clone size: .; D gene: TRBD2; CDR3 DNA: TGCGCCAGCAAAATAGCGGGGGGCCCCGGCGGGGAGCTGTTTTTT; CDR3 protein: CASKIAGGPGGELFF
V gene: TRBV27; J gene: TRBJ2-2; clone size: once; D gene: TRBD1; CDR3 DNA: TGTGCCAGCGCCATGGGGACAGGGAGGACCGGGGAGCTGTTTTTT; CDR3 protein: CASAMGTGRTGELFF
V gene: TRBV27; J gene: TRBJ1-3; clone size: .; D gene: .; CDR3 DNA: TGTGCCAGCAGGGGAGAGGAAAACACCATATATTTT; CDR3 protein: CASRGEENTIYF
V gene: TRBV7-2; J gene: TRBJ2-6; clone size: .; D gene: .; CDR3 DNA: TGTGCCAGCAGCTTAGAGACTTGGGGGGCCAACGTCCTGACTTTC; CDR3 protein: CASSLETWGANVLTF
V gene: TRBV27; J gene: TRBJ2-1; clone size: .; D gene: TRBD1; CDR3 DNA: TGTGCCAGCAGTACCTACAGGGGACCCACCGGGCAGTTCTTC; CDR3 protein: CASSTYRGPTGQFF
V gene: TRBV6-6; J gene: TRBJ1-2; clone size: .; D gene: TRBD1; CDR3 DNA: TGTGCCAGCAGCTCCGACAGGGACCTCTATGGCTACACCTTC; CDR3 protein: CASSSDRDLYGYTF
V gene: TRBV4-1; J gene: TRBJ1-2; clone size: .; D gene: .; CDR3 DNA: TGCGCCAGCAGCGAAAAAACAGTATTCCGAAATGGCTACACCTTC; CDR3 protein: CASSEKTVFRNGYTF
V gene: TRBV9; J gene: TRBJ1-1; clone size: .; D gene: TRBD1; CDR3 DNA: TGTGCCAGCAGCGTAGGACAGGGCCCTTGGAACACTGAAGCTTTCTTT; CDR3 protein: CASSVGQGPWNTEAFF
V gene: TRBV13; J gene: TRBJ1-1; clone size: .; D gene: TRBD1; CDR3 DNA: TGTGCCAGCAGCTTAAACAGGGGGAACACTGAAGCTTTCTTT; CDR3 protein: CASSLNRGNTEAFF
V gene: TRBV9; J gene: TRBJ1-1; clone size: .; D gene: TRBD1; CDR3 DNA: TGTGCCAGCAGCCCAGGGGGGAGAAGTGAAGCTTTCTTT; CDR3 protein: CASSPGGRSEAFF
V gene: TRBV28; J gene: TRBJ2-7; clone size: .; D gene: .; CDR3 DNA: TGTGCCAGCAGACCCTCACTCGGACAGAGCTACGAGCAGTACTTC; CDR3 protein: CASRPSLGQSYEQYF
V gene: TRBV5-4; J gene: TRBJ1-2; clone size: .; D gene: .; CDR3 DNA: TGTGCCAGCGGGCCTGTGCAGGGAGGAACTACTAACTATGGCTACACCTTC; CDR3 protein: CASGPVQGGTTNYGYTF
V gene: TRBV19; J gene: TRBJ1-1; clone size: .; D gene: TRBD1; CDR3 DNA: TGTGCCAGTAGCAGGGACAGGGGGCGGGACACTGAAGCTTTCTTT; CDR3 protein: CASSRDRGRDTEAFF
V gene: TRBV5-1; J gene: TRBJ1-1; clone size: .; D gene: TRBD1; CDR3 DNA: TGCGCCAGCAGCTTAGGGGGCTTGAACACTGAAGCTTTCTTT; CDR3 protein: CASSLGGLNTEAFF
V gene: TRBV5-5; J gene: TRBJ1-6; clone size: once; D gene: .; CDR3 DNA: TGTGCCAGCAGCTTCCTGGGCAGTCTCTATAATTCACCCCTCCACTTT; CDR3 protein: CASSFLGSLYNSPLHF
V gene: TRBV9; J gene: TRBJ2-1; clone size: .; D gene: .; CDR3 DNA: TGTGCCAGCAGCGTAGGGGCATTAGCCTACAATGAGCAGTTCTTC; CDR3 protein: CASSVGALAYNEQFF
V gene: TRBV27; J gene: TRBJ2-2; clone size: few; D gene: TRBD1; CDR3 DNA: TGTGCCAGCAGTTTTCACAAGGGACAGGGAAGGCCCGGGGAGCTGTTTTTT; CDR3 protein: CASSFHKGQGRPGELFF
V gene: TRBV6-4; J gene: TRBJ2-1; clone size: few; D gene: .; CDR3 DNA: TGTGCCAGCAGTTCCAGCGGGGACAACAATGAGCAGTTCTTC; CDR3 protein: CASSSSGDNNEQFF
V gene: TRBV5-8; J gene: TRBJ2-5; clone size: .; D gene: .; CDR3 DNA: TGTGCCAGCAGCTTTCCTGGGGCAGGCCCAGAGACCCAGTACTTC; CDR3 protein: CASSFPGAGPETQYF